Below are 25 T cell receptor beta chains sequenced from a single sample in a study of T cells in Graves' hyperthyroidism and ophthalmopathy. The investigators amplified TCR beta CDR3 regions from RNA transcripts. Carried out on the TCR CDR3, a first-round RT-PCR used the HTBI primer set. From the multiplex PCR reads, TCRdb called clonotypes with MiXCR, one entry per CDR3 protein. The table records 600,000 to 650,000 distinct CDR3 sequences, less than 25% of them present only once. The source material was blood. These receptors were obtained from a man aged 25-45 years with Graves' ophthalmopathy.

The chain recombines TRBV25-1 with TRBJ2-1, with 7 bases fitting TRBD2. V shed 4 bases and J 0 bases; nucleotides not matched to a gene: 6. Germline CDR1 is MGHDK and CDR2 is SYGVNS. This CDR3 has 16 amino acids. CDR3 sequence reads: CASSAIGGGSYNEQFF. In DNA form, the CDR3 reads TGTGCCAGCAGTGCGATTGGGGGGGGCTCCTACAATGAGCAGTTCTTC.

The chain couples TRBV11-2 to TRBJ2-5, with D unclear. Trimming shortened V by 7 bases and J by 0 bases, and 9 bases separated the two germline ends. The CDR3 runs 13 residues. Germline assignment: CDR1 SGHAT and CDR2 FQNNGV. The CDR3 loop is CASTTAYQETQYF. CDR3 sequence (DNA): TGTGCCAGCACTACGGCCTACCAAGAGACCCAGTACTTC.

The CDR3 spells CSARVGNLRDQPQHF. The DNA of the CDR3 is TGCAGTGCTAGAGTGGGGAACCTCAGGGATCAGCCCCAGCATTTT. V and J are TRBV20-1 and TRBJ1-5, with D perhaps matching TRBD1 (5 bases). The CDR3 extends over 15 amino acids. Trimming took off 1 base at V and 5 bases at J, with 15 bases between the two ends. Germline CDR1 is DFQATT and CDR2 is SNEGSKA (reference sequence).

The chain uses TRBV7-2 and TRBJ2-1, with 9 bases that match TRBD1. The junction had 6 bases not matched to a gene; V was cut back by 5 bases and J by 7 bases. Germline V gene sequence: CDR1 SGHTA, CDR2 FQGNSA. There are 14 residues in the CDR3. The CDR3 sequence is CASSDGTGINEQFF. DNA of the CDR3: TGTGCCAGCAGCGATGGGACAGGGATAAATGAGCAGTTCTTC.

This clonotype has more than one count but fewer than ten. The CDR3 region has the DNA TGCGCCAGCAGCTCCAGACTAGCGGGAGGTTTGTACGAGCAGTACTTC. Its translation is CASSSRLAGGLYEQYF. The chain couples TRBV5-1 to TRBJ2-7; 13 nucleotides agree with TRBD2. V lost 3 bases and J lost 4; bases outside the gene matches: 7. This CDR3 has 16 amino acids. From germline, CDR1 is SGHRS and CDR2 YFSETQ.

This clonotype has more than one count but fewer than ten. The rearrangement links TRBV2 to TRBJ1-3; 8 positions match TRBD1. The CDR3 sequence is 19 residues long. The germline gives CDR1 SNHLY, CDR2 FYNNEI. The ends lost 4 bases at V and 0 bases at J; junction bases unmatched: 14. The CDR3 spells CASSVPQRQGTSSGNTIYF. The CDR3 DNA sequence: TGTGCCAGCAGTGTTCCCCAACGACAGGGGACAAGCTCTGGAAACACCATATATTTT.

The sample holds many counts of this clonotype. The CDR3: CASTSEGMNTEAFF. The CDR3 region has the DNA TGTGCCAGCACTTCCGAGGGAATGAACACTGAAGCTTTCTTT. The chain joins TRBV2 to TRBJ1-1; D not resolved. Trimming took 7 bases from V and 0 from J, leaving 12 bases between them. The CDR3 has 14 residues. CDR1 is SNHLY and CDR2 is FYNNEI in the germline V gene.

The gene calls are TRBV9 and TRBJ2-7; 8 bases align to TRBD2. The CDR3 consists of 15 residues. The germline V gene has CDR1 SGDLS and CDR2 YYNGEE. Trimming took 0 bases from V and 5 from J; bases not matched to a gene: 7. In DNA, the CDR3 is TGTGCCAGCAGCGTAGGCGGCGGGAGGCTGAACGAGCAGTACTTC. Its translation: CASSVGGGRLNEQYF. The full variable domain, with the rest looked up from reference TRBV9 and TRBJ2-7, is DSGVTQTPKHLITATGQRVTLRCSPRSGDLSVYWYQQSLDQGLQFLIQYYNGEERAKGNILERFSAQQFPDLHSELNLSSLELGDSALYFCASSVGGGRLNEQYFGPGTRLTVT.

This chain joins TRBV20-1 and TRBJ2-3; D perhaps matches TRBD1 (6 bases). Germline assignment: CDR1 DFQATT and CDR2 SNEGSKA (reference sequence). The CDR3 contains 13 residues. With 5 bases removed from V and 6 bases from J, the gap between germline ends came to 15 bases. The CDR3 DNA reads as TGCAGTGCTCCTCTTAGGGGGTGGGATACGCAGTATTTT. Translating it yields CSAPLRGWDTQYF.

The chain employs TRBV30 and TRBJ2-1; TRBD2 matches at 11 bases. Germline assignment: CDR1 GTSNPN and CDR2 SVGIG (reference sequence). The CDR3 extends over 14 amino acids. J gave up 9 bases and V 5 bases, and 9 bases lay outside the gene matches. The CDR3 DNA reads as TGTGCCTGGGGTACTAGCGGGAGTAGGAGTGAGCAGTTCTTC. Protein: CAWGTSGSRSEQFF.

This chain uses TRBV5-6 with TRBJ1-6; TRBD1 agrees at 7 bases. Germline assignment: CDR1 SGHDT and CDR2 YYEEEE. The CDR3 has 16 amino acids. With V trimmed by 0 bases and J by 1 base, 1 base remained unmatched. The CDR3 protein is CASSLETGSYNSPLHF. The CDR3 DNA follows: TGTGCCAGCAGCTTGGAGACAGGGTCCTATAATTCACCCCTCCACTTT.

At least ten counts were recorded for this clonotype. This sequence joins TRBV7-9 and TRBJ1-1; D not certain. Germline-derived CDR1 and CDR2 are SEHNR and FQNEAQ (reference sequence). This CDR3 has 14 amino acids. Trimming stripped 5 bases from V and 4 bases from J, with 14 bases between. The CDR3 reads CASSPRTVSTEAFF. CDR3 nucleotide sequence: TGTGCCAGCAGCCCTCGGACGGTGAGCACTGAAGCTTTCTTT.

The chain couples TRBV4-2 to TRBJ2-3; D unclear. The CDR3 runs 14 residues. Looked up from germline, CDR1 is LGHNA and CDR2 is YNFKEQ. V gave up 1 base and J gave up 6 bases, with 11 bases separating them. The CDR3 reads CASSQASHPDTQYF. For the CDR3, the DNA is TGTGCCAGCAGCCAAGCCTCCCACCCCGATACGCAGTATTTT.

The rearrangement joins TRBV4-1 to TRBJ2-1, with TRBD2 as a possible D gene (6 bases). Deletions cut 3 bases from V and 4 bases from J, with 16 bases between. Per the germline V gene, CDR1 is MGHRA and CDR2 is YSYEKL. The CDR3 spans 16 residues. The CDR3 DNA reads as TGCGCCAGCAGCCATCCCGGGAGAACGAAGTACAATGAGCAGTTCTTC. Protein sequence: CASSHPGRTKYNEQFF.

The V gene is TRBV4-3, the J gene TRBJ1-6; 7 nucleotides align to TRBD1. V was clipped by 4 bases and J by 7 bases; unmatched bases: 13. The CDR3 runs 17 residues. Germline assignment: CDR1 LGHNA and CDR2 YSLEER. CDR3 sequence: CASSLQQGRLGNSPLHF. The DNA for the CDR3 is TGCGCCAGCAGCCTCCAACAGGGGCGTCTCGGCAATTCACCCCTCCACTTT.

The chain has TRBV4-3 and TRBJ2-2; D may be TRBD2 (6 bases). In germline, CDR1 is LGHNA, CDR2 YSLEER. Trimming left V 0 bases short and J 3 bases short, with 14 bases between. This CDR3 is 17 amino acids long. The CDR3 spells CASSQDPGLSYTGELFF. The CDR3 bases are TGCGCCAGCAGCCAAGATCCGGGACTCTCTTACACCGGGGAGCTGTTTTTT.

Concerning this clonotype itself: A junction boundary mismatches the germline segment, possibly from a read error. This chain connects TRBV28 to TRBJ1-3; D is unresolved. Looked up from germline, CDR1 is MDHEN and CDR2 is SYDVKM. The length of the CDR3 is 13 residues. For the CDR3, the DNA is TGTGCCAGCAATTTAGATCACGGAAACACCATATATTTT. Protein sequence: CASNLDHGNTIYF. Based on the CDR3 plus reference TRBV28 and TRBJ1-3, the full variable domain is DVKVTQSSRYLVKRTGEKVFLECVQDMDHENMFWYRQDPGLGLRLIYFSYDVKMKEKGDIPEGYSVSREKKERFSLILESASTNQTSMYLCASNLDHGNTIYFGEGSWLTVV.

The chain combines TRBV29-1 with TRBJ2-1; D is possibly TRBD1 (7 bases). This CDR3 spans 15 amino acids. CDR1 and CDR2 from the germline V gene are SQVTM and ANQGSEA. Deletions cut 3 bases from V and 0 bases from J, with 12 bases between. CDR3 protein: CSVERGQSSYNEQFF. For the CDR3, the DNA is TGCAGCGTTGAGCGGGGACAGTCCTCCTACAATGAGCAGTTCTTC.

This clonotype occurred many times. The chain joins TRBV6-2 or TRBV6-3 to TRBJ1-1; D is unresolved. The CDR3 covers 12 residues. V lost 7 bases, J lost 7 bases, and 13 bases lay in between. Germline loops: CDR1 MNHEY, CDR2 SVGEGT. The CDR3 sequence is CASIGVRIEAFF. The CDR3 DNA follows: TGTGCCAGCATCGGGGTAAGGATTGAAGCTTTCTTT.

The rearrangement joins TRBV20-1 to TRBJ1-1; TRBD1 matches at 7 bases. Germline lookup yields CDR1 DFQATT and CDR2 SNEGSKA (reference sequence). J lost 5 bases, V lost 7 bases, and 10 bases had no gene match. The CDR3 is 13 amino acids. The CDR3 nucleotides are TGCAGTGTAACCGCACAGGGGTGGACTGAAGCTTTCTTT. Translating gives CSVTAQGWTEAFF.

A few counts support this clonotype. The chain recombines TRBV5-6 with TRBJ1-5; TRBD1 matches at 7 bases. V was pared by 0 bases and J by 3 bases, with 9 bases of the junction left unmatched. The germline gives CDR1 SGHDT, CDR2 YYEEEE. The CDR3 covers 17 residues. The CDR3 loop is CASSLGFDRAYNQPQHF. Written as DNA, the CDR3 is TGTGCCAGCAGCTTGGGATTCGACAGGGCTTACAATCAGCCCCAGCATTTT.

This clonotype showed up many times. The chain's CDR3 is CASSLTGQNYEQYF. CDR3 in DNA: TGCGCCAGCAGCTTAACGGGACAAAATTACGAGCAGTACTTC. The chain carries TRBV5-1 and TRBJ2-7, with a tentative D call TRBD1 (6 bases). This CDR3 spans 14 amino acids. Deletions cut 2 bases from V and 4 bases from J, with 13 bases between. Germline V lookup: CDR1 SGHRS, CDR2 YFSETQ.

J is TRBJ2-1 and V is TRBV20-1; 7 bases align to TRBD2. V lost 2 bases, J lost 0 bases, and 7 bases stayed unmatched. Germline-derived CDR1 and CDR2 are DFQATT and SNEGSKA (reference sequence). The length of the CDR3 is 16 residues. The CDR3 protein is CSARSIAGSSYNEQFF. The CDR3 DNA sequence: TGCAGTGCTAGATCTATAGCGGGCAGCTCCTACAATGAGCAGTTCTTC.

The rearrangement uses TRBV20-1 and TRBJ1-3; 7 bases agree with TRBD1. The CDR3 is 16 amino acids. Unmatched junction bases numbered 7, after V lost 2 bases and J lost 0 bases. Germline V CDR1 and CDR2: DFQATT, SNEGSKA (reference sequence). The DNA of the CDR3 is TGCAGTGCTAGACCCGTTTCAGGGGGCTCTGGAAACACCATATATTTT. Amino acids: CSARPVSGGSGNTIYF.

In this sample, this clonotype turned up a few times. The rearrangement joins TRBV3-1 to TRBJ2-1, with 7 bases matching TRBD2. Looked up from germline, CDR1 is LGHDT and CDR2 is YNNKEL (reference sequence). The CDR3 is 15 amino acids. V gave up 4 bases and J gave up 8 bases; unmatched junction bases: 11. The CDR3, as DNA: TGTGCCAGCAGCCCGACCAGTGGGGGGGGGTATGAGCAGTTCTTC. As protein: CASSPTSGGGYEQFF.